The source of this T cell receptor (beta chain) is a study of shared clonotypes between healthy human individuals. Regarding this clone: The antigen is not known.

The repertoire was sequenced with immunoSEQ multiplex PCR; TCRdb's copy has only in-frame clones and lacks some. The profile shows about 710,000 clones, approximately 73% of them singletons. General study points: The rarefaction results pointed to incomplete sorted-subset sequencing despite large depth. Shared clonotypes: approximately 4.5% naive CD4, around 4% naive CD8, under 2.5% memory CD4, 0.4% to 0.5% memory CD8.

CDR1 and CDR2 from the germline V gene are MGHRA and YSYEKL. This CDR3 has 15 amino acids. V gave up 4 bases and J gave up 0 bases; unmatched junction bases: 1. The sequenced material came from memory CD4+ T cells sorted from blood. Subset here: CD45RA-negative fraction. This rearrangement joins TRBV4-1 to TRBJ2-1; 9 nucleotides align to TRBD2. This sequence originates from a woman in her twenties or thirties in good health. CDR3 loop: CASSRSGSSYNEQFF. The CDR3 bases are TGCGCCAGCAGCCGTAGCGGGAGCTCCTACAATGAGCAGTTCTTC.